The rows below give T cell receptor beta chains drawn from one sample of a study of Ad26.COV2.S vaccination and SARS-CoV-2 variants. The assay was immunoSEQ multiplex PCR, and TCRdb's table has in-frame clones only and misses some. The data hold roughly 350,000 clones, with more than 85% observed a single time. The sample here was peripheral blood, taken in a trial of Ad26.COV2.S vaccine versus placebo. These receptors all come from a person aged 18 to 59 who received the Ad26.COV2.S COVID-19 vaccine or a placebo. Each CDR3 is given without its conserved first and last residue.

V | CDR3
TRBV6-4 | ASSDKFTGGNNSPLH
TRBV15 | ATSRETNSNQPQH
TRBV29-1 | SSSPAQHDYNEQF
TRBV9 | ASSPRLAGGSDTQY
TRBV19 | ASAEGQGAVYEQF
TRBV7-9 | ASREDSTSGNTIY
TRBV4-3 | ASSQTGDPNNEQF
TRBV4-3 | ASSQAGFGYT
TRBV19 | ASGSVVQPQH
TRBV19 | ASSPRMIGVTEAF
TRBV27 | ASSLYTGSYEQY
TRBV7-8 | ASSPDRYAGYT
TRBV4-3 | ASSQEPSGGVYNEQF
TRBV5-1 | ASSPTSLNYEQY
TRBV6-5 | ASSYQRTGEQY
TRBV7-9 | ASSLAQLGQETQY
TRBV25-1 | ASRGQVGTEAF
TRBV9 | ASSAPRGSYEQY
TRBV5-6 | ASSTRRTTFEAF
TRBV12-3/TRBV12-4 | ASSFLSGRGKF
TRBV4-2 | ASSQQGQGWARTEAF
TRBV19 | ASSIQGYNQPQH